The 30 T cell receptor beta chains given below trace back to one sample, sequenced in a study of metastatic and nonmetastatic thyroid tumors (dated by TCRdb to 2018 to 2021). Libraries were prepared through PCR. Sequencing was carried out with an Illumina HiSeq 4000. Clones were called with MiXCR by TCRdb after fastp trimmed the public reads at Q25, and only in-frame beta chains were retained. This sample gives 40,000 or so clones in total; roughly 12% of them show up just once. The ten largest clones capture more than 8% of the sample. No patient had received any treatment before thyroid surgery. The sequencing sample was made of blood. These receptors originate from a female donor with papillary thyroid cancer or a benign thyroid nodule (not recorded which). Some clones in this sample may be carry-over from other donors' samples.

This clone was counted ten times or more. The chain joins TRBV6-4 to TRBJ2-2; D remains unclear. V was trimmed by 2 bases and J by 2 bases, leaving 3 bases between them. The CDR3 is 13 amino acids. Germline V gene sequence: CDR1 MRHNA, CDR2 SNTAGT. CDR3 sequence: CASSDGNTGELFF. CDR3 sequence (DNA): TGTGCCAGCAGTGACGGTAACACCGGGGAGCTGTTTTTT.

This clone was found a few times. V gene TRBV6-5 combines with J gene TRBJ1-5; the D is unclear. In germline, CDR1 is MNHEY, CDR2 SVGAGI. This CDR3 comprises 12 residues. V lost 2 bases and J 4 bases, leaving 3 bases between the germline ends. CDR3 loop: CASSYDNQPQHF. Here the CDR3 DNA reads TGTGCCAGCAGTTACGATAATCAGCCCCAGCATTTT.

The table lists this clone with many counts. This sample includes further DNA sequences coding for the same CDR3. CDR3 sequence: CATSRTGQSEAFF. In DNA form, the CDR3 reads TGTGCCACCAGCAGAACTGGGCAAAGTGAAGCTTTCTTT. V is TRBV15 and J is TRBJ1-1; no reliable D call. Trimming pared 2 bases from V and 7 bases from J, leaving 11 bases between. Germline assignment: CDR1 LNHNV and CDR2 YYDKDF (reference sequence). The CDR3 length is 13 residues.

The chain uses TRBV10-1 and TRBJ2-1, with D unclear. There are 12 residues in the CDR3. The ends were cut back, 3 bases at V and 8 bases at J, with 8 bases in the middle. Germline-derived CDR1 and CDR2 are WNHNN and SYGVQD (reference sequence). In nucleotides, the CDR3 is TGCGCCAGCAGTGATTTACGGGATGAGCAGTTCTTC. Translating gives CASSDLRDEQFF.

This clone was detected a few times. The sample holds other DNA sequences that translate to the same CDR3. CDR3 DNA: TGTGCCAGCAGCCTCCCGGCTGGAGAGCAGTTCTTC. Translating gives CASSLPAGEQFF. V is TRBV28 and J is TRBJ2-1; D remains ambiguous. CDR1 is MDHEN, CDR2 SYDVKM, per germline. This CDR3 contains 12 residues. Trimming shortened V by 6 bases and J by 10 bases, and 13 bases separated the two germline ends.

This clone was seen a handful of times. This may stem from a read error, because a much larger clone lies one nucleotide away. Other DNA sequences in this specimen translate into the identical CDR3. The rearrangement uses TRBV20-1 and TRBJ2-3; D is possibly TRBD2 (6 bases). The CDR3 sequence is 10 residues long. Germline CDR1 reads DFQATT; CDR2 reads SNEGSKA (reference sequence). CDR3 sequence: CSGGSDTQYF. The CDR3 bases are TGCAGCGGGGGTTCGGATACGCAGTATTTT.

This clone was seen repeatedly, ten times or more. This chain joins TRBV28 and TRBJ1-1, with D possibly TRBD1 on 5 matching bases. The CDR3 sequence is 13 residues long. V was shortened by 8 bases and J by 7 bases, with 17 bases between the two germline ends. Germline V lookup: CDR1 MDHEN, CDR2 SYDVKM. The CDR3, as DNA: TGTGCCAGCGTCTTTCCCGGGACGGTTGAAGCTTTCTTT. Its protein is CASVFPGTVEAFF.

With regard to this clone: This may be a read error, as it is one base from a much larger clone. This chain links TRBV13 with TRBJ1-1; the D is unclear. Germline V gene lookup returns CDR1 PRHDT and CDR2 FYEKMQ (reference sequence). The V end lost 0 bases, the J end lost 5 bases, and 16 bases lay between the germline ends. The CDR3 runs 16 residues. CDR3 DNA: TGTGCCAGCAGCTTAGGCCTCGGGCAGCTGGGGACTGAAGCTTTCTTT. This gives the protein CASSLGLGQLGTEAFF.

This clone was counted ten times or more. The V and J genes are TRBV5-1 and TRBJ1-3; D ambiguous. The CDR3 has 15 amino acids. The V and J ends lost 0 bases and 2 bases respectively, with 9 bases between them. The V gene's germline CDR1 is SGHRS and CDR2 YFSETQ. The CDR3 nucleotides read TGCGCCAGCAGCTTGGCCAGTCCGGCTGGAAACACCATATATTTT. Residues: CASSLASPAGNTIYF.

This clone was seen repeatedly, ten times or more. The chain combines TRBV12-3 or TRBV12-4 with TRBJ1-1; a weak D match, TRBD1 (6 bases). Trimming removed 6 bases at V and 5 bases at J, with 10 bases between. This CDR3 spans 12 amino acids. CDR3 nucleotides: TGTGCCAGCAGAAAGGGGGGGACTGAAGCTTTCTTT. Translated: CASRKGGTEAFF.

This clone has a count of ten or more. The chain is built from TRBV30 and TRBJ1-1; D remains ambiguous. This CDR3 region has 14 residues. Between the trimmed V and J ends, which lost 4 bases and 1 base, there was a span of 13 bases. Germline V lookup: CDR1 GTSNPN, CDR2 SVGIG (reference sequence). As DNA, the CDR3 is TGTGCCTGGAAACCTTTAGCCAGGAACACTGAAGCTTTCTTT. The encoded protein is CAWKPLARNTEAFF.

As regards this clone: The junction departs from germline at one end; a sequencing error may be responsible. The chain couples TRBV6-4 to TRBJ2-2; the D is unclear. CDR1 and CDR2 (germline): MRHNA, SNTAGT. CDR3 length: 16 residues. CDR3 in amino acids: CAISDSGGSHTGELFF. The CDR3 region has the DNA TGTGCCATCAGTGACTCGGGCGGATCTCACACCGGGGAGCTGTTTTTT.

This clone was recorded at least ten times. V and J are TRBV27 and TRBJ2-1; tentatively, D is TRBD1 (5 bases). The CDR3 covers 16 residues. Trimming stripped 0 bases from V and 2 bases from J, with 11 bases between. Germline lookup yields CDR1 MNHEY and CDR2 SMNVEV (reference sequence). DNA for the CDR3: TGTGCCAGCAGTTTATCGGGTAGGGGCCCCTACAATGAGCAGTTCTTC. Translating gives CASSLSGRGPYNEQFF.

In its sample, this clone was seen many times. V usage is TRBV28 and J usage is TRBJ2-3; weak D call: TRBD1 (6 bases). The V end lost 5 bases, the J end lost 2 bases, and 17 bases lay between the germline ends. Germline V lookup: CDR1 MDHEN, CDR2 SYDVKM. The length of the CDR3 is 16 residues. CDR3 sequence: CASSGYRVSPTDTQYF. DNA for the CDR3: TGTGCCAGCAGTGGATACAGGGTCTCGCCCACAGATACGCAGTATTTT.

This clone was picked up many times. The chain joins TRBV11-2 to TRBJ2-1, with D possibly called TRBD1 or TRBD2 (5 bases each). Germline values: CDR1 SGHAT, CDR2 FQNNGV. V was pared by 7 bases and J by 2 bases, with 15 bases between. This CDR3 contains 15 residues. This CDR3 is CASMRVGGTYNEQFF. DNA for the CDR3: TGTGCCAGCATGCGAGTTGGGGGAACCTACAATGAGCAGTTCTTC.

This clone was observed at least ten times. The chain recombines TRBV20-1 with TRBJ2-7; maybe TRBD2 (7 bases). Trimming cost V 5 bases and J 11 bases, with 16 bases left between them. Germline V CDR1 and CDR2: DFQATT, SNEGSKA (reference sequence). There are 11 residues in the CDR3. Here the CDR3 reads CSARLAEGEYF. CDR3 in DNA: TGCAGTGCTCGCCTAGCGGAGGGGGAGTACTTC.

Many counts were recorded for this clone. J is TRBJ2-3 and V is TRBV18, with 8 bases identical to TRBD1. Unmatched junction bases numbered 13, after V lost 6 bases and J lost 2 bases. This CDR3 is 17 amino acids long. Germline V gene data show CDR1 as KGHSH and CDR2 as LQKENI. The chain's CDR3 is CASSPSAGTGITDTQYF. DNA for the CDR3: TGTGCCAGCTCGCCCAGCGCGGGGACAGGTATCACAGATACGCAGTATTTT.

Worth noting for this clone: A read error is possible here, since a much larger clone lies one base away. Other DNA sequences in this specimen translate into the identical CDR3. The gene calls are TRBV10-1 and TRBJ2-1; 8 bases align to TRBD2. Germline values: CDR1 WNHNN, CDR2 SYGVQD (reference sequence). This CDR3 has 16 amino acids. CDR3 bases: TGCGCCAGCAGTCCAGCCGGTACTAGCGGTTACAAGGAGCAGTTCTTC. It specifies CASSPAGTSGYKEQFF.

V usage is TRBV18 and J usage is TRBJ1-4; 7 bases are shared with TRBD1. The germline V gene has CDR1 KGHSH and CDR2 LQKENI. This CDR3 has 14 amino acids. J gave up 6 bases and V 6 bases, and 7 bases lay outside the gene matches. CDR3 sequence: CASSREQGDEKLFF. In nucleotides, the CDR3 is TGTGCCAGCTCCCGGGAGCAGGGGGATGAAAAACTGTTTTTT.

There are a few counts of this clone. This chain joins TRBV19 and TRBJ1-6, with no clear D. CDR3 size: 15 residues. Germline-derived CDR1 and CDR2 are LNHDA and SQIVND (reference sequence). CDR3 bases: TGTGCAGCGTCCCCAGGTAGCTTCTATAATTCACCCCTCCACTTT. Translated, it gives CAASPGSFYNSPLHF.

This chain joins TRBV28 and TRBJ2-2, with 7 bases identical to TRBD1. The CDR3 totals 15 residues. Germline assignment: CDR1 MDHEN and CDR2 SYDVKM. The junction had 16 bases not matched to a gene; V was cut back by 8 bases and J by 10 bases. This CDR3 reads CASAPPGGSTQELFF. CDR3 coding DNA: TGTGCCAGCGCACCCCCAGGGGGTAGCACCCAGGAGCTGTTTTTT.

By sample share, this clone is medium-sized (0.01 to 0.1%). The CDR3 region is CASSFVEDTGELFF. As DNA, the CDR3 is TGTGCCAGCAGTTTCGTGGAGGACACCGGGGAGCTGTTTTTT. This sequence joins TRBV27 and TRBJ2-2; D is possibly TRBD2 (5 bases). This CDR3 has 14 residues. Germline values: CDR1 MNHEY, CDR2 SMNVEV (reference sequence). Trimming pared 3 bases from V and 3 bases from J, leaving 8 bases between.

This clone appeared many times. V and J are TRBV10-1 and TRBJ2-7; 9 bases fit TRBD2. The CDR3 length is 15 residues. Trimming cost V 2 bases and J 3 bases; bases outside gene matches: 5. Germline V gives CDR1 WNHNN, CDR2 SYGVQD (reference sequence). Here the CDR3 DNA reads TGCGCCAGCAGTGAGGATCAAGCGGGAGGCTACGAGCAGTACTTC. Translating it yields CASSEDQAGGYEQYF.

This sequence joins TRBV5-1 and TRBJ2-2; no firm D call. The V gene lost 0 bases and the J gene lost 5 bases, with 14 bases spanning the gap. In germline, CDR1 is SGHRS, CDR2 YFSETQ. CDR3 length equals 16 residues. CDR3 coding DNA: TGCGCCAGCAGCTTGGATATCTGGACCGAGACCGGGGAGCTGTTTTTT. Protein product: CASSLDIWTETGELFF.

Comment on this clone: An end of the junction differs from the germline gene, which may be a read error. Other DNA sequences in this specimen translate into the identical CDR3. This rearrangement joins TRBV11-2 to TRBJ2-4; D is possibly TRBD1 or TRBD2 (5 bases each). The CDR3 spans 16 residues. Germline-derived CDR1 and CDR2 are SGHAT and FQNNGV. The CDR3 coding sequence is TGTGCCAGTAGCTCTTCCCTGGGGGTCGGCAAAAACATTCAGTACTTC. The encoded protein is CASSSSLGVGKNIQYF.

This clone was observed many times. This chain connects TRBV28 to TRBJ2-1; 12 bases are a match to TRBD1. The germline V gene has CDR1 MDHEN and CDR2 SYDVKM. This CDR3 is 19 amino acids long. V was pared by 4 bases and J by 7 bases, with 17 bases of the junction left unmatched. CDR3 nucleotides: TGTGCCAGCAGTTCCGGGACAGGGGGCTTGTTGGCTTTACGGAATGAGCAGTTCTTC. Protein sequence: CASSSGTGGLLALRNEQFF.

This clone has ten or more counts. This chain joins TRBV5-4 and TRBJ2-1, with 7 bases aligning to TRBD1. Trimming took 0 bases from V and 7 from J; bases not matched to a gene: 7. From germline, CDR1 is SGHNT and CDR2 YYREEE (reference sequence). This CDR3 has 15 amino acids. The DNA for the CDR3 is TGTGCCAGCAGCTTGGAGGGGGCGCGGTGGAATGAGCAGTTCTTC. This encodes CASSLEGARWNEQFF.

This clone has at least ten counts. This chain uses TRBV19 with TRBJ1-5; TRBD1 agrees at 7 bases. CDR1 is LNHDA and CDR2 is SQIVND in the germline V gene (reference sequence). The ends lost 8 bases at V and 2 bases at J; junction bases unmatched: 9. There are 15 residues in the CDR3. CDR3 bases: TGTGCCAGTGAAGGGGGCTCCGTTGGCAATCAGCCCCAGCATTTT. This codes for CASEGGSVGNQPQHF. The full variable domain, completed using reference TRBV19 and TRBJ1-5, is DGGITQSPKYLFRKEGQNVTLSCEQNLNHDAMYWYRQDPGQGLRLIYYSQIVNDFQKGDIAEGYSVSREKKESFPLTVTSAQKNPTAFYLCASEGGSVGNQPQHFGDGTRLSIL.

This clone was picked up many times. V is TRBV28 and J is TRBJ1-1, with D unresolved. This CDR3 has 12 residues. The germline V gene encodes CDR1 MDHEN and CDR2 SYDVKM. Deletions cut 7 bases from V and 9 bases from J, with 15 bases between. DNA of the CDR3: TGTGCCAGCAACTGGGGAGGGATTCAAGCTTTCTTT. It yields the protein CASNWGGIQAFF.

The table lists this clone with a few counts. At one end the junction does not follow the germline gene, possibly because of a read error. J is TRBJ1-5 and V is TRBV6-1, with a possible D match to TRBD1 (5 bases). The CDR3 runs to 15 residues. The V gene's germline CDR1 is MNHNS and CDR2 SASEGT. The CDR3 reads CASSSGRVGNEPQHF. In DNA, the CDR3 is TGTGCCAGCAGCTCAGGGCGGGTAGGCAATGAGCCCCAGCATTTT.